These T cell receptor beta chains were read from a single sample in a study of PD-1 blockade in classical Hodgkin lymphoma. TCRdb keeps only in-frame clones here, not all; method: immunoSEQ multiplex PCR. The sample gives around 13,000 clones, roughly 84% of which show up once; about a quarter is in the top ten. The sequencing here drew on peripheral blood mononuclear cells (PBMCs), taken at baseline. The receptors derive from a human donor with classical Hodgkin lymphoma. Each CDR3 is given with its conserved first and last residue. The D gene is left open where the match is weak. The size field is filled for only some rows; it gives once, few, many or a size class.

abundance	j_gene	v_gene	d_gene	CDR3aa	CDR3nt
NA	TRBJ1-4	TRBV5-6	NA	CASSLARDEKLFF	TGTGCCAGCAGCTTGGCCAGGGATGAAAAACTGTTTTTT
NA	TRBJ2-2	TRBV7-9	NA	CASSDGLPNTGELFF	TGTGCCAGCAGCGACGGACTTCCGAACACCGGGGAGCTGTTTTTT
NA	TRBJ2-2	TRBV6-5	NA	CASSYVDPTRELFF	TGTGCCAGCAGTTACGTGGACCCGACCCGGGAGCTGTTTTTT
NA	TRBJ1-3	TRBV11-3	NA	CASSLVAGNTIYF	TGTGCCAGCAGCTTAGTAGCTGGAAACACCATATATTTT
once	TRBJ2-2	TRBV6-1	NA	CASSDSQVNTGELFF	TGTGCCAGCAGTGACTCACAGGTGAACACCGGGGAGCTGTTTTTT
NA	TRBJ1-6	TRBV27	NA	CASSEGISRYNSPLHF	TGTGCCAGCTCAGAGGGTATCTCGCGCTATAATTCACCCCTCCACTTT
NA	TRBJ2-3	TRBV5-6	NA	CASSLLSPEQEVTDTQYF	TGTGCCAGCAGCTTGTTGAGCCCGGAACAGGAGGTCACAGATACGCAGTATTTT
NA	TRBJ2-1	TRBV29-1	TRBD2	CTISGPSGRYNEQFF	TGCACGATCTCAGGACCTAGCGGGAGATACAATGAGCAGTTCTTC
NA	TRBJ1-3	TRBV7-2	TRBD1	CASSSQGASGNTIYF	TGTGCCAGCAGCTCACAGGGGGCTTCTGGAAACACCATATATTTT
few	TRBJ1-1	TRBV5-6	NA	CASRPGPMNTEAFF	TGTGCCAGCAGACCCGGGCCCATGAACACTGAAGCTTTCTTT
once	TRBJ2-3	TRBV11-3	NA	CASSLLGTDTQYF	TGTGCCAGCAGCTTACTAGGAACAGATACGCAGTATTTT
NA	TRBJ1-1	TRBV18	NA	CASSPKVRGVNTEAFF	TGTGCCAGCTCACCAAAAGTTCGGGGGGTAAACACTGAAGCTTTCTTT
NA	TRBJ2-1	TRBV7-2	TRBD2	CASSPSTSGGAKQFF	TGTGCCAGCAGCCCATCGACTAGCGGGGGGGCTAAGCAGTTCTTC
NA	TRBJ1-2	TRBV18	TRBD1	CASSPVLGQGVGGYTF	TGTGCCAGCTCACCTGTCCTGGGACAGGGGGTAGGTGGCTACACCTTC
NA	TRBJ2-5	TRBV19	NA	CASSPMTGPETQYF	TGTGCCAGTAGTCCCATGACAGGCCCAGAGACCCAGTACTTC
NA	TRBJ2-7	TRBV9	TRBD1	CASSPGTGIAEQYF	TGTGCCAGCAGCCCCGGGACAGGGATTGCCGAGCAGTACTTC
NA	TRBJ2-2	TRBV19	NA	CASSIGRVGTGELFF	TGTGCCAGTAGTATCGGCAGGGTTGGGACCGGGGAGCTGTTTTTT
NA	TRBJ1-5	TRBV28	NA	CASSAQERGNQPQHF	TGTGCCAGCAGCGCCCAAGAGAGAGGGAATCAGCCCCAGCATTTT
few	TRBJ1-2	TRBV4-1	TRBD1	CASSQASGGYSGYTF	TGCGCCAGCAGCCAAGCGTCAGGGGGTTATTCAGGCTACACCTTC
NA	TRBJ2-7	TRBV6-6	NA	CATLLLYEQYF	TGTGCCACCCTTCTACTCTACGAGCAGTACTTC
once	TRBJ1-2	TRBV10-3	NA	CAISESLGNYGYTF	TGTGCCATCAGTGAGTCTTTAGGGAACTATGGCTACACCTTC
once	TRBJ2-1	TRBV9	NA	CASSVGGGTKGNEQFF	TGTGCCAGCAGCGTAGGGGGTGGGACAAAGGGGAATGAGCAGTTCTTC
NA	TRBJ2-5	TRBV19	TRBD2	CASSRQLAGMEETQYF	TGTGCCAGTAGTCGTCAATTAGCGGGAATGGAAGAGACCCAGTACTTC
few	TRBJ1-4	TRBV4-3	NA	CASSQGYSPRTEKLFF	TGCGCCAGCAGCCAAGGTTACTCCCCTCGGACAGAAAAACTGTTTTTT
NA	TRBJ2-2	TRBV10-1	NA	CASRAGYTGELFF	TGCGCCAGCAGGGCAGGGTACACCGGGGAGCTGTTTTTT
NA	TRBJ1-5	TRBV6-5	TRBD1	CASSRYRGHQPQHF	TGTGCCAGCAGTAGGTACAGGGGGCATCAGCCCCAGCATTTT
NA	TRBJ1-2	TRBV7-9	NA	CASSLTGHTF	TGTGCCAGCAGCTTGACGGGTCACACCTTC
NA	TRBJ2-1	TRBV29-1	TRBD2	CSVEAPWREKRDGQFF	TGCAGCGTTGAGGCCCCCTGGAGGGAGAAGCGGGATGGGCAGTTCTTC
few	TRBJ2-2	TRBV6-6	TRBD1	CASSFPTGSSTGELFF	TGTGCCAGCAGTTTCCCGACAGGGTCGAGCACCGGGGAGCTGTTTTTT
few	TRBJ2-3	TRBV28	NA	CASSLLATDTQYF	TGTGCCAGCAGTTTACTGGCCACAGATACGCAGTATTTT
NA	TRBJ2-3	TRBV21-1	NA	CASTRSGTDTDTQYF	TGTGCCAGCACCCGTAGCGGAACAGACACAGATACGCAGTATTTT
NA	TRBJ2-2	TRBV11-3	NA	CASSLGDTRTGELFF	TGTGCCAGCAGCTTAGGGGACACCCGCACCGGGGAGCTGTTTTTT
few	TRBJ1-1	TRBV30	NA	CAWSKTGNTEAFF	TGTGCCTGGAGTAAGACGGGGAACACTGAAGCTTTCTTT
NA	TRBJ2-7	TRBV28	NA	CASTPQVGRSYEQYF	TGTGCCAGCACACCTCAGGTCGGGAGATCGTACGAGCAGTACTTC
NA	TRBJ1-2	TRBV19	TRBD1	CASSTTGTGDGYTF	TGTGCCAGTAGTACCACCGGGACAGGGGACGGCTACACCTTC
NA	TRBJ2-1	TRBV5-1	NA	CASSLGPGRESYNEQFF	TGCGCCAGCAGCTTGGGGCCGGGACGTGAGTCCTACAATGAGCAGTTCTTC
NA	TRBJ1-2	TRBV9	NA	CASSVGDTGYYGYTF	TGTGCCAGCAGCGTAGGCGACACAGGGTACTATGGCTACACCTTC
NA	TRBJ1-2	TRBV19	NA	CASSIDRSYGYTF	TGTGCCAGTAGTATCGACAGGAGTTATGGCTACACCTTC
NA	TRBJ1-1	TRBV27	NA	CASRGRLNTEAFF	TGTGCCAGCAGGGGCAGATTGAACACTGAAGCTTTCTTT
NA	TRBJ2-5	TRBV20-1	NA	CSAGWAETQYF	TGCAGTGCTGGATGGGCGGAGACCCAGTACTTC
NA	TRBJ1-6	TRBV6-1	NA	CASSEYNSPLHF	TGTGCCAGCAGTGAATATAATTCACCCCTCCACTTT
NA	TRBJ2-5	TRBV9	TRBD1	CASSAAYRGREETQYF	TGTGCCAGCAGCGCGGCCTACAGGGGGCGCGAAGAGACCCAGTACTTC
NA	TRBJ2-2	TRBV11-2	NA	CASSFSGVGELFF	TGTGCCAGCAGCTTTTCAGGGGTCGGGGAGCTGTTTTTT
NA	TRBJ1-1	TRBV2	NA	CASSYGIDTEAFF	TGTGCCAGCAGTTACGGGATAGACACTGAAGCTTTCTTT
NA	TRBJ1-2	TRBV6-6	NA	CASSYLLPGAYGYTF	TGTGCCAGCAGTTACCTACTTCCGGGGGCCTATGGCTACACCTTC
few	TRBJ2-3	TRBV4-2	TRBD2	CASSQDISGDLTDTQYF	TGTGCCAGCAGCCAAGATATTAGCGGGGACCTCACAGATACGCAGTATTTT
NA	TRBJ2-7	TRBV6-4	TRBD1	CASSAGTGAYEQYF	TGTGCCAGCAGTGCCGGGACAGGAGCCTACGAGCAGTACTTC
NA	TRBJ1-1	TRBV19	NA	CASSIAGVEAFF	TGTGCCAGTAGTATAGCTGGGGTCGAAGCTTTCTTT
large	TRBJ2-2	TRBV19	NA	CASSIARELFF	TGTGCCAGTAGTATAGCTCGGGAGCTGTTTTTT